These 19 T cell receptor beta chains originate from one sample sequenced in a study of Graves' ophthalmopathy and Graves' hyperthyroidism. As the template, RNA transcripts were used to amplify TCR beta CDR3 regions. HTBI primers served in a first-round RT-PCR, which a second-round multiplex PCR followed. MiXCR, applied by TCRdb to the multiplex PCR reads, yields one record per CDR3 protein. This table holds almost 750,000 distinct CDR3 sequences, roughly 41% found once. Sequenced input: peripheral blood. The receptors stem from an adult man with Graves' ophthalmopathy.

This sequence joins TRBV7-8 and TRBJ1-2; 9 bases align to TRBD1. Germline V lookup: CDR1 SGHVS, CDR2 FQNEAQ. The length of the CDR3 is 15 residues. With 1 base clipped from V and 4 bases from J, the junction kept 4 bases outside the gene matches. The CDR3 loop reads CASSLEGTGTYGYTF. CDR3 nucleotide sequence: TGTGCCAGCAGCTTAGAAGGGACAGGGACCTATGGCTACACCTTC.

This clonotype was detected many times. The chain employs TRBV15 and TRBJ1-2, with TRBD1 as a possible D gene (6 bases). Germline V gene sequence: CDR1 LNHNV, CDR2 YYDKDF (reference sequence). Trimming took off 2 bases at V and 4 bases at J, with 11 bases between the two ends. The CDR3 has 14 amino acids. The DNA for the CDR3 is TGTGCCACCAGCAGACCGGGACAACCCTATGGCTACACCTTC. It translates to CATSRPGQPYGYTF.

The table lists this clonotype with a few counts. The junction shows a germline mismatch at one end, possibly a read error. This chain joins TRBV20-1 and TRBJ2-7; TRBD2 agrees at 7 bases. Germline values: CDR1 DFQATT, CDR2 SNEGSKA (reference sequence). CDR3 size: 13 residues. CDR3 region: CSGRLASNYEQYF. Written as DNA, the CDR3 is TGCAGTGGTAGACTAGCCTCGAACTACGAGCAGTACTTC.

This clonotype came up many times. V usage is TRBV7-9 and J usage is TRBJ1-4; perhaps TRBD1 as D (5 bases). This CDR3 contains 14 residues. V was cut by 10 bases and J by 6 bases, with 18 bases left in between. Germline V CDR1 and CDR2: SEHNR, FQNEAQ (reference sequence). CDR3 DNA: TGTGCCACCCGGGGACGTCGAGTCGATGAAAAACTGTTTTTT. Protein product: CATRGRRVDEKLFF.

Comments on this clonotype: It may be a read error: a sequence one base away is much more abundant. This rearrangement joins TRBV15 to TRBJ2-7; D is ambiguous. The CDR3 is 12 residues long. CDR1 is LNHNV, CDR2 YYDKDF, per germline (reference sequence). CDR3 DNA sequence: TGTGCCACCCTCTCAAGCTCCTACGAGCAGTGCTTC. Its translation is CATLSSSYEQCF.

This clonotype was picked up a small number of times. The chain uses TRBV5-1 and TRBJ2-5, with TRBD1 matching over 7 bases. The junction had 10 bases not matched to a gene; V was cut back by 4 bases and J by 1 base. The CDR3 totals 16 residues. Germline loops: CDR1 SGHRS, CDR2 YFSETQ. In DNA, the CDR3 is TGCGCCAGCAGCCGAGCAGACAGGGTCGGCCAAGAGACCCAGTACTTC. Its protein product is CASSRADRVGQETQYF.

The table lists this clonotype with many counts. The rearrangement uses TRBV29-1 and TRBJ1-4, with D unresolved. CDR3 size: 14 residues. Germline CDR1 and CDR2: SQVTM and ANQGSEA. V lost 4 bases and J 1 base, leaving 10 bases between the germline ends. CDR3 nucleotide sequence: TGCAGCGTTGGTTCGGGAGTAACTAATGAAAAACTGTTTTTT. This encodes CSVGSGVTNEKLFF.

The rearrangement links TRBV5-4 to TRBJ2-5; D remains ambiguous. V lost 4 bases, J lost 3 bases, and 16 bases lay in between. Germline V CDR1 and CDR2: SGHNT, YYREEE (reference sequence). The CDR3 extends over 15 amino acids. The CDR3 bases are TGTGCCAGCAGCCCACGGGCGTTGCCTAAAGAGACCCAGTACTTC. It codes for CASSPRALPKETQYF. Based on the CDR3 plus reference TRBV5-4 and TRBJ2-5, the full variable domain is ETGVTQSPTHLIKTRGQQVTLRCSSQSGHNTVSWYQQALGQGPQFIFQYYREEENGRGNFPPRFSGLQFPNYSSELNVNALELDDSALYLCASSPRALPKETQYFGPGTRLLVL.

This clonotype has just a few counts. Compared with germline, one end of the junction differs, possibly owing to a read error. The rearrangement links TRBV10-3 to TRBJ1-2, with 10 positions matching TRBD1. Germline CDR1 reads ENHRY; CDR2 reads SYGVKD. The CDR3 spans 15 residues. The CDR3 here is CASSDPGQGSVGYTF. The CDR3 DNA sequence: TGTGCCAGCAGTGACCCGGGACAGGGGAGTGTGGGCTACACCTTC.

This clonotype was picked up a small number of times. This chain uses TRBV10-1 with TRBJ2-7; 9 bases map to TRBD2. There are 17 residues in the CDR3. Germline-derived CDR1 and CDR2 are WNHNN and SYGVQD (reference sequence). V lost 6 bases and J lost 3; bases outside the gene matches: 15. This chain's CDR3 is CASRIPVLAGYIYEQYF. For the CDR3, the DNA is TGCGCCAGCAGAATACCGGTGCTAGCGGGATATATCTACGAGCAGTACTTC.

This clonotype was observed a single time. The chain joins TRBV29-1 to TRBJ2-7, with 9 positions matching TRBD2. Trimming at V came to 4 bases and at J to 7 bases, leaving 5 bases not matched to a gene. This CDR3 is 12 amino acids long. The germline CDR1 and CDR2 sequences are SQVTM and ANQGSEA. Here the CDR3 DNA reads TGCAGCGTTGGAGGGACTAGCAATGAGCAGTACTTC. This sequence encodes CSVGGTSNEQYF.

For this clonotype: The junction differs from germline at one of its ends, possibly a read error. The V call is TRBV7-2, the J call TRBJ1-4, with 7 bases matching TRBD1. The CDR3 length is 15 residues. CDR1 is SGHTA, CDR2 FQGNSA, per germline. CDR3 nucleotide sequence: TGCGCCAGCAGTCACTACAGGGGCACCAATGAAAAACTGTTTTTT. Protein product: CASSHYRGTNEKLFF. The full variable domain, its missing parts supplied by reference TRBV7-2 and TRBJ1-4, is GAGVSQSPSNKVTEKGKDVELRCDPISGHTALYWYRQSLGQGLEFLIYFQGNSAPDKSGLPSDRFSAERTGGSVSTLTIQRTQQEDSAVYLCASSHYRGTNEKLFFGSGTQLSVL.

In this sample, this clonotype turned up many times. The junction shows a germline mismatch at one end, possibly a read error. V usage is TRBV7-7 and J usage is TRBJ2-5; unclear D gene. The CDR3 is 13 amino acids. Germline loops: CDR1 SSHAT, CDR2 FNYEAQ (reference sequence). CDR3 in DNA: TGTGCTAGCAGTGGACCCAACCAAGAGACCCAGTACTTC. Its protein product is CASSGPNQETQYF.

This clonotype came up a few times. Compared with germline, one end of the junction differs, possibly owing to a read error. The rearrangement uses TRBV7-9 and TRBJ2-5; D possibly matches TRBD1 or TRBD2 (6 bases each). Germline CDR1 reads SEHNR; CDR2 reads FQNEAQ (reference sequence). The CDR3 consists of 16 residues. This chain's CDR3 is CASSRKGGSVAETQYF. The CDR3 bases are TGCGCCAGCAGCCGGAAAGGGGGGTCGGTGGCAGAGACCCAGTACTTC.

This chain connects TRBV29-1 to TRBJ1-2; 10 bases match TRBD1. The CDR3 has 14 amino acids. Losses at the gene ends were 4 bases for V and 4 bases for J; bases not matched to a gene: 6. CDR1 SQVTM and CDR2 ANQGSEA come from the germline V gene. Written as DNA, the CDR3 is TGCAGCGTTGGGAGGGACAGGGGTTCCTATGGCTACACCTTC. Translation: CSVGRDRGSYGYTF.

The rearrangement joins TRBV9 to TRBJ2-7, with 12 nucleotides matching TRBD2. The germline V gene encodes CDR1 SGDLS and CDR2 YYNGEE. CDR3 size: 17 residues. With V trimmed by 5 bases and J by 2 bases, 11 bases remained unmatched. The CDR3 spells CASSFGRTSGIPYEQYF. The CDR3 DNA sequence: TGTGCCAGCAGTTTCGGCAGGACTAGCGGGATCCCCTACGAGCAGTACTTC.

Concerning this clonotype: This may stem from a read error, because a much larger clone lies one nucleotide away. Given the absence of the conserved phenylalanine or tryptophan at the CDR3 end, a read error is likely. V and J are TRBV7-2 and TRBJ2-7; TRBD2 matches at 7 bases. Germline V gives CDR1 SGHTA, CDR2 FQGNSA. Trimming at V came to 5 bases and at J to 0 bases, leaving 4 bases not matched to a gene. The CDR3 sequence is 14 residues long. CDR3 amino acids: CASSHTSDSYEQYL. CDR3 coding DNA: TGTGCCAGCAGCCACACTAGCGACTCCTACGAGCAGTACCTC.

This clonotype was seen just once. This chain uses TRBV25-1 with TRBJ2-2; TRBD2 matches at 10 bases. J gave up 3 bases and V 5 bases, and 9 bases lay outside the gene matches. The CDR3 runs 17 residues. CDR1 is MGHDK, CDR2 SYGVNS, per germline. DNA of the CDR3: TGTGCCAGCAGTTTGACAGCGGGGGGGCTGGACACCGGGGAGCTGTTTTTT. Amino acids: CASSLTAGGLDTGELFF.

The sample holds many counts of this clonotype. The chain couples TRBV4-3 to TRBJ1-6, with 7 bases identical to TRBD1. The CDR3 is 15 residues long. The V gene end was trimmed by 4 bases and the J gene end by 7 bases; junction bases not matched to a gene: 7. Germline lookup yields CDR1 LGHNA and CDR2 YSLEER. CDR3 loop: CASSRGQVSNSPLHF. In nucleotides, the CDR3 is TGCGCCAGCAGCCGAGGACAGGTCAGCAATTCACCCCTCCACTTT.